These 22 T cell receptor beta chains were sequenced from one sample in a study of control samples from healthy donors and cancer patients. Using immunoSEQ multiplex PCR, the repertoire was profiled, and TCRdb retains in-frame clones only, with some absent. The sample consists of under 450,000 clones, 80% to 95% of them appearing once. Sample: PBMCs. The receptors shown here come from a man aged 35 to 55 with head and neck cancer.

V and J are TRBV27 and TRBJ2-7; D possibly corresponds to TRBD1 (5 bases). There are 12 residues in the CDR3. Between the trimmed V and J ends, which lost 6 bases and 6 bases, there was a span of 12 bases. Germline lookup yields CDR1 MNHEY and CDR2 SMNVEV (reference sequence). CDR3 amino acids: CASRDTTGEQYF. The DNA for the CDR3 is TGTGCCAGCAGAGATACCACAGGCGAGCAGTACTTC.

This clone was observed a single time. The rearrangement uses TRBV11-2 and TRBJ1-1; D ambiguous. The CDR3 is made up of 14 amino acids. Germline values: CDR1 SGHAT, CDR2 FQNNGV. Trimming shortened V by 0 bases and J by 11 bases, and 16 bases separated the two germline ends. The DNA for the CDR3 is TGTGCCAGCAGCTTAGAGGTCAGGCGCCAAGAGGCTTTCTTT. Translation gives CASSLEVRRQEAFF.

This clone was counted between two and nine times. In DNA form, the CDR3 reads TGTGCCAGCAGCTCCCCAGGGGGGTTGAATAATTCACCCCTCCACTTT. Translating it yields CASSSPGGLNNSPLHF. The chain links TRBV7-9 to TRBJ1-6; 7 bases are shared with TRBD1. Germline-derived CDR1 and CDR2 are SEHNR and FQNEAQ (reference sequence). The V gene end was trimmed by 4 bases and the J gene end by 5 bases; junction bases not matched to a gene: 8. The CDR3 contains 16 residues.

The chain uses TRBV20-1 and TRBJ2-5; D tentatively fits TRBD1 or TRBD2 (6 bases each). Germline-derived CDR1 and CDR2 are DFQATT and SNEGSKA (reference sequence). Trimming took 3 bases from V and 5 from J, leaving 16 bases between them. The CDR3 sequence is 14 residues long. The CDR3 DNA reads as TGCAGTGCTAGTCCGTGGCAGGGGAGGGAGACCCAGTACTTC. Translated: CSASPWQGRETQYF.

The chain combines TRBV5-5 with TRBJ2-7; D not resolved. The germline V and J ends were trimmed by 6 bases and 0 bases, with 16 bases remaining between them. Germline V gene data show CDR1 as SGHKS and CDR2 as YYEKEE (reference sequence). The CDR3 runs 15 residues. CDR3 bases: TGTGCCAGCATCCTTGGATGGGAAAGCTCCTACGAGCAGTACTTC. Protein sequence: CASILGWESSYEQYF.

Note on this clone: The junction shows a germline mismatch at one end, possibly a read error. The rearrangement uses TRBV7-7 and TRBJ2-7, with D perhaps being TRBD1 or TRBD2 (6 bases each). In germline, CDR1 is SSHAT, CDR2 FNYEAQ (reference sequence). The CDR3 runs 16 residues. The CDR3 coding sequence is TGTGCTAGCAGCTCGCCGGGGGCACAAAGCTCCTACGAGCAGTACTTC. This sequence encodes CASSSPGAQSSYEQYF.

V usage is TRBV15 and J usage is TRBJ1-5, with D perhaps TRBD1 (6 bases). CDR1 is LNHNV, CDR2 YYDKDF, per germline (reference sequence). V shed 0 bases and J shed 6 bases, with 9 bases lying between them. This CDR3 has 14 amino acids. The CDR3: CATSRDRGIQPQHF. CDR3 in DNA: TGTGCCACCAGCAGAGACAGGGGTATTCAGCCCCAGCATTTT. The variable domain in full, with the rest retrieved from reference TRBV15 and TRBJ1-5, is DAMVIQNPRYQVTQFGKPVTLSCSQTLNHNVMYWYQQKSSQAPKLLFHYYDKDFNNEADTPDNFQSRRPNTSFCFLDIRSPGLGDTAMYLCATSRDRGIQPQHFGDGTRLSIL.

The chain combines TRBV20-1 with TRBJ1-1; D unclear. The CDR3 is 17 amino acids. The germline V gene has CDR1 DFQATT and CDR2 SNEGSKA (reference sequence). V was trimmed by 3 bases and J by 1 base, leaving 21 bases between them. The CDR3 spells CSASGSLTRLWNTEAFF. The CDR3 DNA reads as TGCAGTGCTAGTGGGTCCCTTACTCGCCTCTGGAACACTGAAGCTTTCTTT.

The chain recombines TRBV28 with TRBJ2-2; D unresolved. Germline CDR1 is MDHEN and CDR2 is SYDVKM. The CDR3 extends over 13 amino acids. Trimming stripped 6 bases from V and 7 bases from J, with 12 bases between. CDR3 amino acids: CASSLPGRGELFF. The CDR3 DNA reads as TGTGCCAGCAGCCTACCTGGACGCGGGGAGCTGTTTTTT.

The gene calls are TRBV7-9 and TRBJ2-3; D possibly matches TRBD1 or TRBD2 (5 bases each). Between the trimmed V and J ends, which lost 8 bases and 2 bases, there was a span of 17 bases. The CDR3 totals 15 residues. Germline lookup yields CDR1 SEHNR and CDR2 FQNEAQ (reference sequence). CDR3: CASVRDGPTTDTQYF. The CDR3 DNA follows: TGTGCCAGCGTCAGGGACGGGCCGACCACAGATACGCAGTATTTT.

V and J are TRBV27 and TRBJ2-1; a possible D gene is TRBD2 (5 bases). The CDR3 length is 16 residues. The V gene lost 3 bases and the J gene lost 4 bases, with 16 bases spanning the gap. CDR1 is MNHEY and CDR2 is SMNVEV in the germline V gene (reference sequence). The CDR3 nucleotides are TGTGCCAGCAGTTTGCTCGCCGGAGGAGTATACAATGAGCAGTTCTTC. Encoded protein: CASSLLAGGVYNEQFF.

This clone has just one count. The J gene is TRBJ2-1, the V gene TRBV4-3; no firm D call. This CDR3 comprises 19 residues. Looked up from germline, CDR1 is LGHNA and CDR2 is YSLEER. V shed 0 bases and J shed 0 bases, with 18 bases lying between them. CDR3 nucleotide sequence: TGCGCCAGCAGCCAAGATCCCTGGGCGGCCTTGGGCTCCTACAATGAGCAGTTCTTC. It translates to CASSQDPWAALGSYNEQFF.

The gene calls are TRBV7-9 and TRBJ1-4, with D maybe TRBD1 (6 bases). This CDR3 region has 17 residues. Germline loops: CDR1 SEHNR, CDR2 FQNEAQ (reference sequence). The V end lost 4 bases, the J end lost 5 bases, and 20 bases lay between the germline ends. The CDR3 nucleotides are TGTGCCAGCAGCTCTGGGGACACCGCTCTGATGAATGAAAAACTGTTTTTT. Protein product: CASSSGDTALMNEKLFF.

The rearrangement joins TRBV7-3 to TRBJ2-3; tentatively, D is TRBD2 (6 bases). With 5 bases removed from V and 6 bases from J, the gap between germline ends came to 15 bases. CDR3 size: 14 residues. CDR1 and CDR2 from the germline V gene are SGHTA and FQGTGA. The CDR3 DNA follows: TGTGCCAGCAGCACCCAGACCGGAGGGGATACGCAGTATTTT. It translates to CASSTQTGGDTQYF.

The CDR3 nucleotides read TGTGCCAGCAGCTTTTTAGGGGGGGGCCCCCCAGATACGCAGTATTTT. It translates to CASSFLGGGPPDTQYF. The chain uses TRBV7-3 and TRBJ2-3; possible D gene TRBD2, 7 bases. CDR3 length equals 16 residues. V gave up 3 bases and J gave up 4 bases, with 17 bases separating them. Per the germline V gene, CDR1 is SGHTA and CDR2 is FQGTGA.

The chain joins TRBV15 to TRBJ1-2; 7 bases match TRBD1. Trimming removed 4 bases from V and 5 bases from J; junction bases left unmatched: 13. The CDR3 is 16 amino acids. CDR1 LNHNV and CDR2 YYDKDF come from the germline V gene (reference sequence). In nucleotides, the CDR3 is TGTGCCACCAGCAAGCCTATAGGGGGCAGTAGTTATGGCTACACCTTC. This gives the protein CATSKPIGGSSYGYTF.

To note about this clone: This same CDR3 is encoded by further DNA sequences in the sample. J is TRBJ1-1 and V is TRBV7-3; the match to TRBD1 covers 7 bases. Per the germline V gene, CDR1 is SGHTA and CDR2 is FQGTGA. V trimming: 2 bases; J trimming: 4 bases; junction bases outside the gene matches: 4. The length of the CDR3 is 14 residues. In DNA, the CDR3 is TGTGCCAGCAGCTTAGAGGGGGCCGGCACTGAAGCTTTCTTT. The encoded protein is CASSLEGAGTEAFF.

The chain combines TRBV30 with TRBJ2-1; 13 nucleotides match TRBD2. The V gene end was trimmed by 4 bases and the J gene end by 5 bases; junction bases not matched to a gene: 8. Germline-derived CDR1 and CDR2 are GTSNPN and SVGIG (reference sequence). This CDR3 has 16 residues. The CDR3 sequence: CAWNAGLAGVNNEQFF. Here the CDR3 DNA reads TGTGCCTGGAATGCTGGACTAGCGGGAGTTAACAATGAGCAGTTCTTC.

The J gene is TRBJ2-6, the V gene TRBV14; D gene unclear. Between the trimmed V and J ends, which lost 3 bases and 9 bases, there was a span of 9 bases. This CDR3 is 13 amino acids long. Germline lookup yields CDR1 SGHDN and CDR2 FVKESK. CDR3 region: CASSQWQDNVLTF. The CDR3 bases are TGTGCCAGCAGCCAGTGGCAGGACAACGTCCTGACTTTC.

The rearrangement uses TRBV6-2 or TRBV6-3 and TRBJ2-1; TRBD1 matches 9 bases. The CDR3 runs to 16 residues. The germline V gene encodes CDR1 MNHEY and CDR2 SVGEGT. The trim removed 0 bases at V and 7 bases at J, leaving 7 bases unmatched. The CDR3 loop is CASSYSGDRAGNEQFF. The DNA for the CDR3 is TGTGCCAGCAGTTACTCGGGGGACAGGGCTGGGAATGAGCAGTTCTTC.

The chain combines TRBV28 with TRBJ1-5; 11 positions agree with TRBD1. With V trimmed by 7 bases and J by 2 bases, 7 bases remained unmatched. CDR3 length: 16 amino acids. CDR1 MDHEN and CDR2 SYDVKM come from the germline V gene. The CDR3 loop is CASTRGGQGGNQPQHF. The CDR3 DNA reads TGTGCCAGCACCCGAGGGGGACAGGGGGGCAATCAGCCCCAGCATTTT.

The chain has TRBV27 and TRBJ2-5, with 9 bases lining up with TRBD2. Germline-derived CDR1 and CDR2 are MNHEY and SMNVEV (reference sequence). The J segment lost 5 bases and the V segment lost 5 bases, leaving 6 bases of the junction unmatched. This CDR3 contains 14 residues. CDR3 coding DNA: TGTGCCAGCAGTCCTAACGCGGGGGGGGAGACCCAGTACTTC. Protein sequence: CASSPNAGGETQYF.